This T cell receptor (beta chain) was sequenced for a study of cytomegalovirus exposure and HLA in healthy donors. A single count supports this clone. Antigen specificity is unknown. The germline V and J ends were trimmed by 0 bases and 3 bases, with 9 bases remaining between them. This CDR3 spans 14 amino acids. The germline V gene encodes CDR1 MNHEY and CDR2 SMNVEV (reference sequence). Findings and limits, study-wide: Researchers reported that a few CMV-associated chains were confirmed in vitro as CMV antigen-specific. HLA allele associations emerged for under 20,000 TCR beta sequences in a later analysis, at 0.05 false discovery rate.

The PCR ran on 60 Vbeta and 13 Jbeta primers. Clones were read by immunoSEQ multiplex PCR, and TCRdb kept only the in-frame ones, dropping some. The sample has tens of thousands of clones, around 78% seen once. This chain uses TRBV27 with TRBJ2-7; tentatively, D is TRBD1 (5 bases). The sequenced sample consisted of PBMCs. The receptor comes from a female donor in good health and CMV-seronegative. CDR3 in amino acids: CASSLSKGIYEQYF. CDR3 nucleotide sequence: TGTGCCAGCAGTTTATCGAAGGGGATCTACGAGCAGTACTTC.